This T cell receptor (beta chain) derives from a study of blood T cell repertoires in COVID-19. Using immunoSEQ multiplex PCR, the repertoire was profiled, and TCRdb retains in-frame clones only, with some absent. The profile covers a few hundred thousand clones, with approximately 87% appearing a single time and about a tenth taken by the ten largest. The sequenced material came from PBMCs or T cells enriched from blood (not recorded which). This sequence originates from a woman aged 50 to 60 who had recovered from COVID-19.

CDR3 sequence (DNA): TGTGCCAGCAAGGCGGTGGTGGGGGGGCTTCAGCCCCAGCATTTT. Its protein is CASKAVVGGLQPQHF. This chain joins TRBV2 and TRBJ1-5; TRBD1 is a possible D gene (6 bases). Between the trimmed V and J ends, which lost 7 bases and 6 bases, there was a span of 19 bases. This CDR3 contains 15 residues. The germline V gene encodes CDR1 SNHLY and CDR2 FYNNEI.